This T cell receptor (beta chain) was sequenced during a study of T cell responses to AZD1222 COVID-19 vaccine. Germline values: CDR1 SGHNT, CDR2 YENEEA. V shed 5 bases and J 4 bases; nucleotides not matched to a gene: 19. The CDR3 sequence is 19 residues long. The table came from immunoSEQ multiplex PCR; TCRdb's copy has only in-frame clones and leaves some out. Of 100,000 to 150,000 clones detected, 89% appear once; the ten largest clones hold approximately 1.5%. Sequences were derived from peripheral blood, sampled on day 0 of AZD1222 vaccination. This rearrangement joins TRBV11-3 to TRBJ2-5, with 10 bases lining up with TRBD2. The clonotype comes from an adult in good health. The DNA for the CDR3 is TGTGCCAGCAGCCCCCCCGGGTCCTGGAGCGGGAGGGCCGGAGAGACCCAGTACTTC. Its protein is CASSPPGSWSGRAGETQYF.